These 16 T cell receptor beta chains were all obtained from the same sample, sequenced in a study of cytomegalovirus exposure and HLA in healthy donors. The PCR used 60 Vbeta and 13 Jbeta primers. Generated by immunoSEQ multiplex PCR, the TCRdb table keeps only in-frame clones and is missing some. Reported are tens of thousands of clones; the ten largest clones contain 2.5% to 3%. The specimen was PBMCs. Receptors were obtained from a middle-aged man in good health and CMV-seronegative.

This chain connects TRBV6-5 to TRBJ2-1; 14 nucleotides line up with TRBD2. Germline CDR1 and CDR2: MNHEY and SVGAGI. This CDR3 is 14 amino acids long. V shed 5 bases and J 7 bases; nucleotides not matched to a gene: 1. CDR3 nucleotides: TGTGCCAGCAGTGGGACTAGCGGGGGAAATGAGCAGTTCTTC. Its translation is CASSGTSGGNEQFF.

The chain couples TRBV18 to TRBJ1-3; possibly TRBD1 for D (6 bases). Trimming removed 2 bases from V and 0 bases from J, with 11 bases in between. CDR1 and CDR2 from the germline V gene are KGHSH and LQKENI. The CDR3 consists of 16 residues. The CDR3 region has the DNA TGTGCCAGCTCACCAGAGGGACAAAGCTCTGGAAACACCATATATTTT. Amino acid sequence: CASSPEGQSSGNTIYF.

Concerning this clone itself: A read error may produce the germline difference seen at one junction end. The chain combines TRBV7-7 with TRBJ2-3, with TRBD2 matching over 7 bases. This CDR3 contains 15 residues. CDR1 SSHAT and CDR2 FNYEAQ come from the germline V gene (reference sequence). The DNA of the CDR3 is TGTGCTAGCAGCCCCGCCAGCGGGGGCACAGATACGCAGTATTTT. It specifies CASSPASGGTDTQYF. Together with reference TRBV7-7 and TRBJ2-3, the CDR3 gives the full variable domain: GAGVSQSPRYKVTKRGQDVTLRCDPISSHATLYWYQQALGQGPEFLTYFNYEAQPDKSGLPSDRFSAERPEGSISTLTIQRTEQRDSAMYRCASSPASGGTDTQYFGPGTRLTVL.

The chain is built from TRBV5-5 and TRBJ2-7, with 10 bases matching TRBD1. The CDR3 length is 14 residues. CDR1 is SGHKS and CDR2 is YYEKEE in the germline V gene (reference sequence). Trimming at V came to 4 bases and at J to 5 bases, leaving 6 bases not matched to a gene. Here the CDR3 DNA reads TGTGCCAGCAGCCTGGACAGGGGGATCGACGAGCAGTACTTC. Residues: CASSLDRGIDEQYF.

The chain is built from TRBV5-1 and TRBJ2-5; D ambiguous. CDR1 is SGHRS and CDR2 is YFSETQ in the germline V gene. The CDR3 is made up of 14 amino acids. The V end was cut by 0 bases, the J end by 5 bases, with 11 bases between. CDR3 in DNA: TGCGCCAGCAGCTTGGAAGCCTCTCGGGAGACCCAGTACTTC. Its translation: CASSLEASRETQYF.

The gene calls are TRBV5-1 and TRBJ1-1; 7 nucleotides match TRBD1. The junction had 5 bases not matched to a gene; V was cut back by 4 bases and J by 2 bases. CDR3 length: 14 amino acids. Germline lookup yields CDR1 SGHRS and CDR2 YFSETQ. The DNA for the CDR3 is TGCGCCAGCAGCCCGGGACAGATAAACACTGAAGCTTTCTTT. Translated, it gives CASSPGQINTEAFF.

The V gene is TRBV5-5, the J gene TRBJ1-1, with D perhaps TRBD1 (6 bases). Per the germline V gene, CDR1 is SGHKS and CDR2 is YYEKEE (reference sequence). This CDR3 contains 13 residues. V lost 4 bases, J lost 4 bases, and 11 bases lay in between. In DNA, the CDR3 is TGTGCCAGCAGCCAACAGGGCGTCACTGAAGCTTTCTTT. Amino acid sequence: CASSQQGVTEAFF. Filled out from reference TRBV5-5 and TRBJ1-1, the complete variable domain reads DAGVTQSPTHLIKTRGQQVTLRCSPISGHKSVSWYQQVLGQGPQFIFQYYEKEERGRGNFPDRFSARQFPNYSSELNVNALLLGDSALYLCASSQQGVTEAFFGQGTRLTVV.

The chain recombines TRBV30 with TRBJ1-2, with 9 bases identical to TRBD1. V was pared by 3 bases and J by 6 bases, with 8 bases of the junction left unmatched. The CDR3 consists of 14 residues. Per germline, CDR1 GTSNPN and CDR2 SVGIG (reference sequence). The CDR3 protein is CAWSAGTGRDGYTF. The CDR3 nucleotides are TGTGCCTGGAGCGCCGGGACAGGGAGGGATGGCTACACCTTC.

This chain uses TRBV6-5 with TRBJ2-2; 8 bases are shared with TRBD1. There are 15 residues in the CDR3. Germline assignment: CDR1 MNHEY and CDR2 SVGAGI. Trimming cost V 6 bases and J 1 base; bases outside gene matches: 4. CDR3 protein: CASSLGQENTGELFF. CDR3 nucleotide sequence: TGTGCCAGCAGCCTGGGACAGGAGAACACCGGGGAGCTGTTTTTT.

About this clone: The junction departs from the called germline gene at one end, perhaps through a read error. This chain connects TRBV19 to TRBJ2-1; TRBD2 is a possible D gene (7 bases). Germline CDR1 LNHDA, CDR2 SQIVND (reference sequence). CDR3 size: 15 residues. As DNA, the CDR3 is TGTGCCAGTATTCCTCGCGGGGGCTCCGACAATGAGCAGTTCTTC. This codes for CASIPRGGSDNEQFF.

Comments on this clone: In the same sample, other DNA sequences code for this CDR3. The CDR3 nucleotides read TGTGCCAGCTCACCAACAGGGAGCTATGGCTACACCTTC. Translating gives CASSPTGSYGYTF. This sequence joins TRBV18 and TRBJ1-2, with D perhaps matching TRBD1 (6 bases). The CDR3 totals 13 residues. With 2 bases removed from V and 4 bases from J, the gap between germline ends came to 8 bases. Germline CDR1 reads KGHSH; CDR2 reads LQKENI.

The rearrangement links TRBV6-5 to TRBJ2-5; D not resolved. Germline CDR1 is MNHEY and CDR2 is SVGAGI. Trimming took off 4 bases at V and 5 bases at J, with 17 bases between the two ends. The CDR3 spans 15 residues. The DNA of the CDR3 is TGTGCCAGCAGTTTCGGCTACGAAGAGAGGGAGACCCAGTACTTC. This encodes CASSFGYEERETQYF.

V gene TRBV19 combines with J gene TRBJ2-7; 7 nucleotides line up with TRBD1. V lost 3 bases to trimming and J lost 2 bases; unmatched junction nucleotides: 7. CDR1 and CDR2 (germline): LNHDA, SQIVND (reference sequence). The CDR3 sequence is 15 residues long. In nucleotides, the CDR3 is TGTGCCAGTAGTATGCCCGGACAGGTCCCCTACGAGCAGTACTTC. It encodes CASSMPGQVPYEQYF.

The chain recombines TRBV7-3 with TRBJ2-3; 9 nucleotides align to TRBD2. The CDR3 spans 14 residues. From germline, CDR1 is SGHTA and CDR2 FQGTGA. J was trimmed by 5 bases and V by 5 bases; bases with no gene match: 5. For the CDR3, the DNA is TGTGCCAGCAGCCGCGGGGGGGCGGGAGATACGCAGTATTTT. It specifies CASSRGGAGDTQYF.

This chain links TRBV30 with TRBJ1-6; 7 nucleotides align to TRBD1. CDR1 GTSNPN and CDR2 SVGIG come from the germline V gene (reference sequence). This CDR3 is built from 18 residues. With V trimmed by 0 bases and J by 8 bases, 16 bases remained unmatched. CDR3 DNA: TGTGCCTGGAGTGTACCGACAGGGAGAATAGTATCAGATTCACCCCTCCACTTT. Protein: CAWSVPTGRIVSDSPLHF.

This CDR3 reads CASSAGTTYGYTF. The DNA of the CDR3 is TGTGCCAGCAGTGCCGGGACAACCTATGGCTACACCTTC. This chain uses TRBV6-1 with TRBJ1-2; tentatively, D is TRBD1 (6 bases). The length of the CDR3 is 13 residues. V lost 4 bases and J 4 bases, leaving 10 bases between the germline ends. Germline V CDR1 and CDR2: MNHNS, SASEGT.